The 16 T cell receptor beta chains presented below share a single source sample, sequenced in a study of blood T cell repertoires in COVID-19. Generated by immunoSEQ multiplex PCR, the TCRdb table keeps only in-frame clones and is missing some. The sample lists around 260,000 clones, about 88% occurring once. Sequenced: PBMCs or T cells enriched from blood (not recorded which). These receptors originate from a man aged 30 to 39 with acute COVID-19.

The rearrangement links TRBV28 to TRBJ1-6, with 7 bases lining up with TRBD1. The germline V gene has CDR1 MDHEN and CDR2 SYDVKM. After removal of 3 bases from V and 7 bases from J, the junction contained 6 bases not matched to a gene. This CDR3 comprises 15 residues. CDR3 loop: CASSFRGGKNSPLHF. The DNA for the CDR3 is TGTGCCAGCAGTTTTCGAGGGGGCAAGAATTCACCCCTCCACTTT.

The J gene is TRBJ2-5, the V gene TRBV7-9, with 12 bases identical to TRBD2. There are 15 residues in the CDR3. After removal of 5 bases from V and 6 bases from J, the junction contained 7 bases not matched to a gene. The germline gives CDR1 SEHNR, CDR2 FQNEAQ (reference sequence). This chain's CDR3 is CASSAATSGGKTQYF. CDR3 nucleotide sequence: TGTGCCAGCAGCGCCGCCACTAGCGGGGGGAAGACCCAGTACTTC.

This sequence joins TRBV21-1 and TRBJ2-2; the listed D gene, TRBD1, was not tested against the DNA. TRBV21-1 represents a pseudogene. There are 15 residues in the CDR3. The CDR3 DNA reads TGTGCCGGCACCCGACAGGGGGCTTACACCGGGGAGCTGTTTTTT. This sequence encodes CAGTRQGAYTGELFF.

V is TRBV5-6 and J is TRBJ2-3; 10 positions match TRBD1. Germline-derived CDR1 and CDR2 are SGHDT and YYEEEE. V gave up 0 bases and J gave up 5 bases; unmatched junction bases: 9. This CDR3 has 17 amino acids. CDR3 bases: TGTGCCAGCAGCTTGGAAGTAGGGACAGGGGTTGTAGATACGCAGTATTTT. Translated: CASSLEVGTGVVDTQYF.

The rearrangement uses TRBV11-3 and TRBJ2-2; D gene ambiguous. Germline V CDR1 and CDR2: SGHNT, YENEEA. The CDR3 covers 17 residues. With 0 bases removed from V and 0 bases from J, the gap between germline ends came to 11 bases. The CDR3 coding sequence is TGTGCCAGCAGCTTAGACCCCCCTCCGGCGAACACCGGGGAGCTGTTTTTT. Amino acids: CASSLDPPPANTGELFF.

J is TRBJ1-6 and V is TRBV6-5; D remains ambiguous. Germline-derived CDR1 and CDR2 are MNHEY and SVGAGI. There are 14 residues in the CDR3. V gave up 6 bases and J gave up 5 bases, with 11 bases separating them. The chain's CDR3 is CASRGGSDNSPLHF. CDR3 DNA sequence: TGTGCCAGCAGGGGCGGGAGCGATAATTCACCCCTCCACTTT.

This rearrangement joins TRBV28 to TRBJ1-5, with a possible D match to TRBD1 (5 bases). Germline CDR1 MDHEN, CDR2 SYDVKM. This CDR3 spans 15 amino acids. Trimming cost V 6 bases and J 4 bases, with 16 bases left between them. CDR3 residues: CASSRFGGVNQPQHF. Here the CDR3 DNA reads TGTGCCAGCAGCCGCTTTGGAGGGGTGAATCAGCCCCAGCATTTT.

The chain uses TRBV11-2 and TRBJ1-3, with D possibly being TRBD1 (6 bases). Trimming shortened V by 4 bases and J by 2 bases, and 9 bases separated the two germline ends. The germline V gene has CDR1 SGHAT and CDR2 FQNNGV. The CDR3 contains 14 residues. The CDR3: CASSSGDPGNTIYF. The CDR3 DNA reads as TGTGCCAGCAGCTCAGGGGATCCTGGAAACACCATATATTTT. The entire variable domain, with the rest obtained from reference TRBV11-2 and TRBJ1-3, is as follows: EAGVAQSPRYKIIEKRQSVAFWCNPISGHATLYWYQQILGQGPKLLIQFQNNGVVDDSQLPKDRFSAERLKGVDSTLKIQPAKLEDSAVYLCASSSGDPGNTIYFGEGSWLTVV.

The CDR3 region is CASSYGGGEAFF. CDR3 nucleotides: TGTGCCAGCAGTTACGGAGGCGGTGAAGCTTTCTTT. The chain carries TRBV6-5 and TRBJ1-1; no reliable D call. Deletions cut 2 bases from V and 7 bases from J, with 8 bases between. The length of the CDR3 is 12 residues. In germline, CDR1 is MNHEY, CDR2 SVGAGI.

The genes are TRBV6-5 and TRBJ1-1; 8 positions agree with TRBD1. In germline, CDR1 is MNHEY, CDR2 SVGAGI. Trimming at V came to 6 bases and at J to 4 bases, leaving 4 bases not matched to a gene. The CDR3 contains 13 residues. CDR3 in DNA: TGTGCCAGCAGCCCCAGGGGGCGCACTGAAGCTTTCTTT. Its protein product is CASSPRGRTEAFF.

The V and J genes are TRBV5-4 and TRBJ1-6; 8 bases map to TRBD1. The CDR3 covers 14 residues. Trimming took 9 bases from V and 7 from J; bases not matched to a gene: 9. Germline loops: CDR1 SGHNT, CDR2 YYREEE (reference sequence). The CDR3 here is CATNPGQANSPLHF. Written as DNA, the CDR3 is TGTGCCACCAATCCGGGACAGGCCAATTCACCCCTCCACTTT.

The chain recombines TRBV9 with TRBJ1-4; the D gene is possibly TRBD1 (6 bases). CDR3 length equals 13 residues. Deletions cut 0 bases from V and 16 bases from J, with 16 bases between. CDR1 is SGDLS and CDR2 is YYNGEE in the germline V gene. The chain's CDR3 is CASSVAGGGARFF. CDR3 DNA sequence: TGTGCCAGCAGCGTAGCAGGTGGGGGCGCCCGGTTTTTT.

This chain joins TRBV21-1 and TRBJ2-1; the DNA was not used to check the table's D call, TRBD2. TRBV21-1 is a pseudogene. This CDR3 contains 17 residues. In DNA, the CDR3 is TGTGCCAGCAGCAATGGGACTAGCGGGAGTTCGAACAATGAGCAGTTCTTC. It encodes CASSNGTSGSSNNEQFF.

At least ten counts were recorded for this clone. The rearrangement joins TRBV7-9 to TRBJ1-5, with D maybe TRBD1 (6 bases). The CDR3 runs 15 residues. The V end lost 5 bases, the J end lost 6 bases, and 17 bases lay between the germline ends. Germline assignment: CDR1 SEHNR and CDR2 FQNEAQ (reference sequence). This CDR3 reads CASSATHTGLQPQHF. The DNA of the CDR3 is TGTGCCAGCAGCGCAACGCACACAGGGCTTCAGCCCCAGCATTTT.

This clone was detected once. One end of the junction does not line up with germline, which may come from a read error. This chain uses TRBV5-1 with TRBJ1-4; the match to TRBD1 covers 10 bases. CDR3 length: 13 residues. The germline gives CDR1 SGHRS, CDR2 YFSETQ. The CDR3 reads CASGGQGNEKLFF. In DNA form, the CDR3 reads TGTGCCAGCGGGGGACAGGGGAATGAAAAACTGTTTTTT.

The chain couples TRBV3-1 (or the pseudogene TRBV3-2) to TRBJ2-3; perhaps TRBD2 as D (6 bases). The CDR3 is 16 amino acids. Trimming removed 3 bases from V and 0 bases from J, with 13 bases in between. CDR1 is LGHDT and CDR2 is YNNKEL in the germline V gene (reference sequence). CDR3 region: CASSQLGTFSTDTQYF. CDR3 nucleotide sequence: TGTGCCAGCAGCCAGCTGGGGACTTTTAGCACAGATACGCAGTATTTT.